This T cell receptor (beta chain) stems from a study of blood T cell repertoires in COVID-19. Looking at the study overall: COVID-19 samples from acute and convalescent phases originated in the United States, Italy and Spain. PBMCs, B-cell-depleted T cells, or T cells were the source of the cDNA or gDNA that made up the material.

Germline CDR1 is LGHDT and CDR2 is YNNKEL (reference sequence). This CDR3 has 17 amino acids. The V and J ends lost 4 bases and 1 base respectively, with 14 bases between them. How the authors handled the data: From reference gene primer amplification, estimates of nucleated cell counts were derived. Sequencing was performed with immunoSEQ multiplex PCR; in TCRdb, only in-frame clones are kept and a portion is missing. The V and J calls and clone size were taken over from that table, and D and trimming were inferred from the DNA. This table has over 65,000 clones, around nine tenths appearing once. The TCR originated in a woman aged 60-70 years with acute or convalescent COVID-19. The sample comprised peripheral blood. The rearrangement links TRBV3-1 (or the pseudogene TRBV3-2) to TRBJ1-6; D is undetermined. The CDR3 region has the DNA TGTGCCAGCAGCCTCAAAGGAGGAGGATCCTATAATTCACCCCTCCACTTT. Translated: CASSLKGGGSYNSPLHF.